These 19 T cell receptor beta chains share one sample of origin, sequenced in a study of T cell changes during pregnancy in multiple sclerosis. Assay: immunoSEQ multiplex PCR; the TCRdb copy retains only in-frame clones and omits some. The repertoire has 24,000 or so clones, approximately 86% of them found once; the top ten carry about an eighth. The specimen comprised CD8+ T cells from peripheral blood mononuclear cells, sampled in the first trimester of pregnancy. Receptors originate from a female donor in good health, enrolled as a control in a pregnancy study.

The chain combines TRBV29-1 with TRBJ2-5; tentative D call: TRBD2 (5 bases). The CDR3 loop spans 10 amino acids. Trimming removed 7 bases from V and 11 bases from J, with 14 bases in between. Germline-derived CDR1 and CDR2 are SQVTM and ANQGSEA. DNA for the CDR3: TGCAGCGCCCCGCATAGGGAGCAGTACTTC. It translates to CSAPHREQYF.

A few counts support this clone. This chain uses TRBV29-1 with TRBJ1-1, with D possibly TRBD1 on 6 matching bases. Deletions cut 4 bases from V and 0 bases from J, with 15 bases between. This CDR3 region has 15 residues. Germline V gene data show CDR1 as SQVTM and CDR2 as ANQGSEA. CDR3 residues: CSVVFRDTMNTEAFF. For the CDR3, the DNA is TGCAGCGTTGTCTTCCGGGACACCATGAACACTGAAGCTTTCTTT. Full variable domain (rest looked up from reference TRBV29-1 and TRBJ1-1): SAVISQKPSRDICQRGTSLTIQCQVDSQVTMMFWYRQQPGQSLTLIATANQGSEATYESGFVIDKFPISRPNLTFSTLTVSNMSPEDSSIYLCSVVFRDTMNTEAFFGQGTRLTVV.

The rearrangement uses TRBV5-4 and TRBJ2-1, with D tentatively TRBD2 (5 bases). From germline, CDR1 is SGHNT and CDR2 YYREEE (reference sequence). The V end lost 0 bases, the J end lost 8 bases, and 9 bases lay between the germline ends. The CDR3 covers 13 residues. Here the CDR3 DNA reads TGTGCCAGCAGCTTGGACCTAGCCCATGAGCAGTTCTTC. Translation gives CASSLDLAHEQFF.

The genes are TRBV19 and TRBJ2-7; no definite D call. Trimming removed 4 bases from V and 0 bases from J, with 10 bases in between. CDR1 is LNHDA and CDR2 is SQIVND in the germline V gene (reference sequence). CDR3 length: 14 amino acids. Here the CDR3 reads CASSTFDISYEQYF. The CDR3 DNA sequence: TGTGCCAGTAGTACGTTTGACATCTCCTACGAGCAGTACTTC.

The chain joins TRBV27 to TRBJ2-7; 7 bases agree with TRBD1. V was clipped by 7 bases and J by 2 bases; unmatched bases: 11. CDR3 length equals 15 residues. The germline gives CDR1 MNHEY, CDR2 SMNVEV (reference sequence). This chain's CDR3 is CASTETGSTTYEQYF. In nucleotides, the CDR3 is TGTGCCAGCACGGAGACAGGGTCGACCACCTACGAGCAGTACTTC.

The J gene is TRBJ2-5, the V gene TRBV7-9, with 8 bases fitting TRBD2. V was pared by 5 bases and J by 5 bases, with 10 bases of the junction left unmatched. The germline gives CDR1 SEHNR, CDR2 FQNEAQ (reference sequence). CDR3 length: 15 amino acids. The CDR3 here is CASSPQSGRGETQYF. In DNA form, the CDR3 reads TGTGCCAGCAGCCCTCAAAGCGGGAGAGGGGAGACCCAGTACTTC.

This rearrangement joins TRBV5-8 to TRBJ1-2; 7 positions match TRBD1. Germline values: CDR1 SGHTS, CDR2 YDEGEE. The CDR3 consists of 14 residues. The V segment lost 4 bases and the J segment 8 bases; nucleotides outside the gene matches: 11. CDR3 nucleotide sequence: TGTGCCAGCAGCCCAGGGACAGCATTTAACGGCTACACCTTC. Encoded protein: CASSPGTAFNGYTF. The full variable domain, completed using reference TRBV5-8 and TRBJ1-2, is EAGVTQSPTHLIKTRGQQATLRCSPISGHTSVYWYQQALGLGLQFLLWYDEGEERNRGNFPPRFSGRQFPNYSSELNVNALELEDSALYLCASSPGTAFNGYTFGSGTRLTVV.

The V call is TRBV18, the J call TRBJ1-4; D might be TRBD1 (5 bases). Germline V gives CDR1 KGHSH, CDR2 LQKENI. The CDR3 spans 17 residues. Trimming took 2 bases from V and 1 from J, leaving 14 bases between them. CDR3 in DNA: TGTGCCAGCTCACCAACAGGCAGGCCCGTAACTAATGAAAAACTGTTTTTT. Amino acid sequence: CASSPTGRPVTNEKLFF.

This sequence joins TRBV15 and TRBJ1-5, with 8 bases that match TRBD1. The germline CDR1 and CDR2 sequences are LNHNV and YYDKDF (reference sequence). The CDR3 spans 14 residues. V lost 6 bases, J lost 5 bases, and 6 bases stayed unmatched. The CDR3 nucleotides read TGTGCCACCAGGGGACAGGCCTATTATCAGCCCCAGCATTTT. Protein product: CATRGQAYYQPQHF.

This chain's CDR3 is CASSHQAGTRDSYEQYF. CDR3 DNA: TGCGCCAGCAGCCATCAAGCCGGGACTCGGGACTCCTACGAGCAGTACTTC. The gene calls are TRBV4-1 and TRBJ2-7; possible D gene TRBD2, 6 bases. The length of the CDR3 is 17 residues. V was cut by 3 bases and J by 0 bases, with 18 bases left in between. Germline CDR1 and CDR2: MGHRA and YSYEKL.

The chain carries TRBV2 and TRBJ2-1, with 7 bases aligning to TRBD2. After removal of 6 bases from V and 0 bases from J, the junction contained 5 bases not matched to a gene. The V gene's germline CDR1 is SNHLY and CDR2 FYNNEI. CDR3 length: 15 residues. For the CDR3, the DNA is TGTGCCAGCAGGGGGGGGGAGAGCTCCTACAATGAGCAGTTCTTC. Translated: CASRGGESSYNEQFF.

This chain links TRBV6-1 with TRBJ1-5, with no clear D. Germline assignment: CDR1 MNHNS and CDR2 SASEGT. The CDR3 runs 16 residues. Deletions cut 3 bases from V and 2 bases from J, with 14 bases between. The CDR3 coding sequence is TGTGCCAGCAGTGACGGACTGCCCGGTGGCAATCAGCCCCAGCATTTT. This sequence encodes CASSDGLPGGNQPQHF.

The chain employs TRBV2 and TRBJ1-2, with 7 bases aligning to TRBD1. This CDR3 spans 16 amino acids. Germline values: CDR1 SNHLY, CDR2 FYNNEI. Trimming at V came to 6 bases and at J to 0 bases, leaving 10 bases not matched to a gene. DNA for the CDR3: TGTGCCAGCAGGGCCTCCCGGGACAGCCCTAACTATGGCTACACCTTC. This codes for CASRASRDSPNYGYTF.

This sequence joins TRBV29-1 and TRBJ1-1; the D gene is possibly TRBD1 (6 bases). The CDR3 is made up of 14 amino acids. Trimming stripped 4 bases from V and 0 bases from J, with 12 bases between. Germline V gene lookup returns CDR1 SQVTM and CDR2 ANQGSEA. The CDR3 reads CSVVTGTMNTEAFF. The CDR3 coding sequence is TGCAGCGTTGTCACAGGGACGATGAACACTGAAGCTTTCTTT.

V usage is TRBV2 and J usage is TRBJ2-7; D is unclear. V lost 6 bases to trimming and J lost 2 bases, with 5 bases between them. The CDR3 length is 11 residues. Per the germline V gene, CDR1 is SNHLY and CDR2 is FYNNEI. This chain's CDR3 is CASRLTYEQYF. The CDR3 DNA follows: TGTGCCAGCAGACTAACCTACGAGCAGTACTTC.

The chain combines TRBV5-1 with TRBJ2-7, with D possibly matching TRBD2 (6 bases). The ends were cut back, 5 bases at V and 0 bases at J, with 18 bases in the middle. The CDR3 is made up of 16 amino acids. Looked up from germline, CDR1 is SGHRS and CDR2 is YFSETQ. The CDR3 sequence is CASSLTLRGTSYEQYF. The CDR3 coding sequence is TGCGCCAGCAGTCTGACCCTACGGGGGACCTCCTACGAGCAGTACTTC.

The chain combines TRBV11-2 with TRBJ2-7, with 15 bases aligning to TRBD2. The length of the CDR3 is 17 residues. Germline values: CDR1 SGHAT, CDR2 FQNNGV. The junction had 5 bases not matched to a gene; V was cut back by 2 bases and J by 3 bases. CDR3 nucleotides: TGTGCCAGCAGCTTACAAGGACTAGCGGGAGGGCTCTACGAGCAGTACTTC. Translation gives CASSLQGLAGGLYEQYF.

The chain couples TRBV7-2 to TRBJ2-7; possible D gene TRBD2, 5 bases. The germline V and J ends were trimmed by 2 bases and 2 bases, with 16 bases remaining between them. CDR3 length: 16 residues. Looked up from germline, CDR1 is SGHTA and CDR2 is FQGNSA. The CDR3 region is CASSLSRGGLAYEQYF. CDR3 in DNA: TGTGCCAGCAGCTTATCCCGTGGCGGGTTAGCCTACGAGCAGTACTTC.

The chain combines TRBV7-2 with TRBJ2-3; 9 nucleotides match TRBD2. The CDR3 has 15 residues. With 5 bases clipped from V and 4 bases from J, the junction kept 7 bases outside the gene matches. Germline-derived CDR1 and CDR2 are SGHTA and FQGNSA. In nucleotides, the CDR3 is TGTGCCAGCAGCGATCCCGGGACTAGCTCAGATACGCAGTATTTT. Its protein product is CASSDPGTSSDTQYF.